Following are 5 T cell receptor beta chains from one sample sequenced in a study of blood T cell repertoires in COVID-19. Profiling relied on immunoSEQ multiplex PCR, and the TCRdb table lists in-frame clones only, not all of them. This repertoire shows about 220,000 clones, roughly 90% found once; its top ten account for about 4%. The sequenced sample was PBMCs or T cells enriched from blood (not recorded which). Receptor source: a woman in her thirties or forties with acute COVID-19.

V and J are TRBV6-5 and TRBJ1-1; D is possibly TRBD1 (6 bases). The CDR3 is made up of 12 amino acids. V lost 7 bases and J lost 7, with 13 bases in between. The germline V gene has CDR1 MNHEY and CDR2 SVGAGI. The CDR3 bases are TGTGCCAGCACCCCGGGGGGGCTTGAAGCTTTCTTT. This encodes CASTPGGLEAFF.

V gene TRBV2 combines with J gene TRBJ1-5; D remains unclear. Between the trimmed V and J ends, which lost 2 bases and 1 base, there was a span of 6 bases. Looked up from germline, CDR1 is SNHLY and CDR2 is FYNNEI. This CDR3 is 14 amino acids long. CDR3 in DNA: TGTGCCAGCAGTGAACCGGGGAGCAATCAGCCCCAGCATTTT. Its translation is CASSEPGSNQPQHF.

This clone has a handful of counts. The chain joins TRBV5-4 to TRBJ1-1, with D hard to call. With 3 bases removed from V and 4 bases from J, the gap between germline ends came to 7 bases. The CDR3 covers 12 residues. Per germline, CDR1 SGHNT and CDR2 YYREEE (reference sequence). CDR3 sequence reads: CASSSPGTEAFF. In nucleotides, the CDR3 is TGTGCCAGCAGCTCTCCAGGCACTGAAGCTTTCTTT.

In DNA form, the CDR3 reads TGTGCCAGCAGCGTGCGGGGGGGGAGCACAGATACGCAGTATTTT. This sequence encodes CASSVRGGSTDTQYF. The V gene is TRBV5-4, the J gene TRBJ2-3; 9 bases are a match to TRBD2. The germline V gene encodes CDR1 SGHNT and CDR2 YYREEE (reference sequence). The CDR3 length is 15 residues. After removal of 4 bases from V and 0 bases from J, the junction contained 3 bases not matched to a gene.

The V gene is TRBV3-1 (or the pseudogene TRBV3-2), the J gene TRBJ1-2; perhaps TRBD1 as D (6 bases). The CDR3 extends over 14 amino acids. Germline V CDR1 and CDR2: LGHDT, YNNKEL (reference sequence). Trimming left V 4 bases short and J 5 bases short, with 14 bases between. CDR3 protein: CASSLTGYLYGYTF. The DNA of the CDR3 is TGTGCCAGCAGCCTTACAGGGTACCTTTATGGCTACACCTTC.